This TCR beta chain was documented in a study of T cell responses to AZD1222 COVID-19 vaccine. General study results and limits: A rise in Spike-specific TCR breadth and depth followed two AZD1222 doses.

Worth noting for this clone: The antigen remains unidentified.

Some clones are missing from TCRdb's copy, which holds only in-frame ones; the method was immunoSEQ multiplex PCR. The repertoire holds fewer than 85,000 clones, with 88% as singletons. Germline CDR1 and CDR2: ENHRY and SYGVKD. The trim removed 11 bases at V and 3 bases at J, leaving 8 bases unmatched. This CDR3 is 15 amino acids long. The material sequenced was peripheral blood, taken 28 days after the second dose of the MenACWY control vaccine. This chain links TRBV10-3 with TRBJ2-2; 11 positions match TRBD1. This TCR was sampled from an adult who received the MenACWY meningococcal vaccine as a control. CDR3 loop: CAAGQGAGDTGELFF. The CDR3, as DNA: TGTGCCGCCGGACAGGGGGCAGGCGACACCGGGGAGCTGTTTTTT.